One and the same sample provided the 14 T cell receptor beta chains below, sequenced in a study of shared clonotypes between healthy human individuals. TCRdb keeps only in-frame clones here, not all; method: immunoSEQ multiplex PCR. In the table there are roughly 500,000 clones, approximately 81% of which are singletons. The sequenced sample consisted of PBMCs. All receptors derive from a woman between 40 and 55 years old in good health. Some clones in this sample may be carry-over from other donors' samples.

A word on this clone: A read error may account for a junction end that differs from germline. The chain carries TRBV28 and TRBJ1-1; D is uncertain. The CDR3 covers 14 residues. Germline CDR1 and CDR2: MDHEN and SYDVKM. Here the CDR3 reads CASSPLGSGFNPGF. For the CDR3, the DNA is TGTGCCAGCAGTCCCTTGGGCTCGGGGTTTAACCCCGGATTT.

The rearrangement joins TRBV5-1 to TRBJ1-1; D perhaps matches TRBD1 (5 bases). Trimming stripped 4 bases from V and 7 bases from J, with 11 bases between. Germline V gene sequence: CDR1 SGHRS, CDR2 YFSETQ. CDR3 length equals 12 residues. In DNA, the CDR3 is TGCGCCAGCAGCCCCTACGGGGGTGAAGCTTTCTTT. Amino acids: CASSPYGGEAFF.

The genes are TRBV7-9 and TRBJ2-3; D perhaps matches TRBD2 (6 bases). The CDR3 is 16 amino acids. V was shortened by 5 bases and J by 1 base, with 16 bases between the two germline ends. CDR1 and CDR2 from the germline V gene are SEHNR and FQNEAQ (reference sequence). The CDR3 DNA reads TGTGCCAGCAGCCGTCACGGGACGGGGGGCACAGATACGCAGTATTTT. Protein product: CASSRHGTGGTDTQYF.

V gene TRBV6-5 combines with J gene TRBJ2-1; no clear D. V lost 2 bases and J lost 0, with 8 bases in between. Germline CDR1 MNHEY, CDR2 SVGAGI. The CDR3 sequence is 15 residues long. CDR3 in DNA: TGTGCCAGCAGTTACGGTAGGAGCTCCTACAATGAGCAGTTCTTC. It is translated as CASSYGRSSYNEQFF.

The gene calls are TRBV28 and TRBJ1-1, with 9 bases fitting TRBD1. This CDR3 is built from 18 residues. CDR1 and CDR2 (germline): MDHEN, SYDVKM. Trimming removed 5 bases from V and 1 base from J; junction bases left unmatched: 14. DNA of the CDR3: TGTGCCAGCAGTGGAGGGGGGACAGGGCTATTTGGGAACACTGAAGCTTTCTTT. Its translation is CASSGGGTGLFGNTEAFF.

V usage is TRBV28 and J usage is TRBJ2-7, with 8 bases fitting TRBD2. The CDR3 consists of 15 residues. The trim removed 5 bases at V and 7 bases at J, leaving 13 bases unmatched. In germline, CDR1 is MDHEN, CDR2 SYDVKM. The CDR3 protein is CASSLRPGLVEEQYF. In nucleotides, the CDR3 is TGTGCCAGCAGTCTCAGACCGGGACTAGTGGAGGAGCAGTACTTC.

The V gene is TRBV11-3, the J gene TRBJ2-7; D is possibly TRBD1 or TRBD2 (5 bases each). Trimming cost V 3 bases and J 3 bases, with 9 bases left between them. The CDR3 has 13 amino acids. The germline gives CDR1 SGHNT, CDR2 YENEEA. CDR3 nucleotide sequence: TGTGCCAGCAGCTTGGGACCGCTCTACGAGCAGTACTTC. It encodes CASSLGPLYEQYF.

The gene calls are TRBV4-2 and TRBJ2-7; D ambiguous. From germline, CDR1 is LGHNA and CDR2 YNFKEQ. The CDR3 spans 13 residues. Trimming removed 4 bases from V and 0 bases from J, with 7 bases in between. The CDR3 spells CASSLDPSYEQYF. Here the CDR3 DNA reads TGTGCCAGCAGCCTTGATCCCTCCTACGAGCAGTACTTC.

Note on this clone: The sample carries other DNA sequences with the same CDR3. The chain combines TRBV30 with TRBJ1-1; TRBD1 aligns across 8 bases. Looked up from germline, CDR1 is GTSNPN and CDR2 is SVGIG (reference sequence). The CDR3 runs 12 residues. J lost 0 bases, V lost 8 bases, and 2 bases had no gene match. The CDR3 coding sequence is TGTGCCAGGGACAGGATGAACACTGAAGCTTTCTTT. Protein: CARDRMNTEAFF.

Only a few counts were recorded for this clone. This chain links TRBV30 with TRBJ1-4; 7 positions agree with TRBD1. Germline V gene sequence: CDR1 GTSNPN, CDR2 SVGIG (reference sequence). CDR3 length: 16 amino acids. V lost 2 bases to trimming and J lost 10 bases; unmatched junction nucleotides: 16. CDR3 nucleotides: TGTGCCTGGAGTCCAGGACAGGCCCTCGCGGGTGGAAAACTGTTTTTT. This sequence encodes CAWSPGQALAGGKLFF.

This clone was seen once. A far more abundant clone sits one base away, making this likely a read error. The chain carries TRBV7-2 and TRBJ2-4; 8 nucleotides line up with TRBD1. The CDR3 totals 19 residues. V shed 5 bases and J 8 bases; nucleotides not matched to a gene: 23. From germline, CDR1 is SGHTA and CDR2 FQGNSA. In DNA form, the CDR3 reads TGTGCCAGCAGCCAGGCTTATGGACTTTTAGGACAGGGCGGAGACATTCAGTACTTC. This encodes CASSQAYGLLGQGGDIQYF.

CDR3 nucleotide sequence: TGCGCCAGCCGTTTGGGACTAGCGGGAGGGATCGCCTACGAGCAGTACTTC. Amino acids: CASRLGLAGGIAYEQYF. The chain joins TRBV5-1 to TRBJ2-7, with 16 bases aligning to TRBD2. This CDR3 region has 17 residues. Germline values: CDR1 SGHRS, CDR2 YFSETQ. V lost 7 bases, J lost 2 bases, and 9 bases stayed unmatched.

Comment on this clone: At one of its ends the junction is not consistent with the germline gene, which may arise from a read error. The V gene is TRBV30, the J gene TRBJ2-7; D is undetermined. From germline, CDR1 is GTSNPN and CDR2 SVGIG (reference sequence). The length of the CDR3 is 13 residues. The CDR3 loop reads CARSVSSESEQYF. The CDR3 DNA reads as TGTGCCCGGAGTGTGTCCTCCGAAAGCGAGCAGTACTTC.

Turning to this clone: This sequence is one base from a far larger clone and is likely a read error. The chain uses TRBV28 and TRBJ2-2; the match to TRBD2 covers 7 bases. Germline CDR1 reads MDHEN; CDR2 reads SYDVKM. The CDR3 has 15 residues. The DNA for the CDR3 is TGTGCCAGCACCTTAGAGGGAGGGTACACCGGGGAGCTGGTTTTT. This encodes CASTLEGGYTGELVF. The full variable domain, with the rest looked up from reference TRBV28 and TRBJ2-2, is DVKVTQSSRYLVKRTGEKVFLECVQDMDHENMFWYRQDPGLGLRLIYFSYDVKMKEKGDIPEGYSVSREKKERFSLILESASTNQTSMYLCASTLEGGYTGELVFGEGSRLTVL.